Listed below are T cell receptor beta chains from one sample, sequenced in a study of T cell changes during pregnancy in multiple sclerosis. Data came from immunoSEQ multiplex PCR; TCRdb stores just in-frame clones and leaves some out. The table records around 57,000 clones, around 89% of them present only once. Sequenced here: peripheral blood, sampled in the first trimester of pregnancy. These receptors were collected from a female donor in good health, enrolled as a control in a pregnancy study. The CDR3 runs from the conserved cysteine through the conserved F or W. Each record gives: CDR3 DNA, CDR3 protein, V gene, J gene, D gene, CDR3 length, clone size. The D gene is left open where the match is weak. Clone size is shown for a subset of rows, as once, few, many or a class of expanded clone.

CDR3nt: TGCGCCAGCAGCGGGGCTAATAGCAATCAGCCCCAGCATTTT
CDR3aa: CASSGANSNQPQHF
v_gene: TRBV5-1
j_gene: TRBJ1-5
d_gene: -
len: 14
abundance: -

CDR3nt: TGTGCCAGCAGTTCCCGTCGACTATCTAGCGTCAAACCCCTCCACTTT
CDR3aa: CASSSRRLSSVKPLHF
v_gene: TRBV6-5
j_gene: TRBJ1-6
d_gene: -
len: 16
abundance: -

CDR3nt: TGTGCCAGCAGCTCCGGGACAGGGACTGGCTACACCTTC
CDR3aa: CASSSGTGTGYTF
v_gene: TRBV11-1
j_gene: TRBJ1-2
d_gene: TRBD1
len: 13
abundance: -

CDR3nt: TGTGCCAGCAGCCCGGGGGGGCTCACCTACGAGCAGTACTTC
CDR3aa: CASSPGGLTYEQYF
v_gene: TRBV7-2
j_gene: TRBJ2-7
d_gene: TRBD2
len: 14
abundance: -

CDR3nt: TGTGCCAGCAGCTATACTAGCGGGGGGGGTACGCAGTATTTT
CDR3aa: CASSYTSGGGTQYF
v_gene: TRBV5-6
j_gene: TRBJ2-3
d_gene: TRBD2
len: 14
abundance: -

CDR3nt: TGTGCCAGTAGTGCCGGACTAGCGGGGGGGCGAGAGACCCAGTACTTC
CDR3aa: CASSAGLAGGRETQYF
v_gene: TRBV19
j_gene: TRBJ2-5
d_gene: TRBD2
len: 16
abundance: -

CDR3nt: TGTGCCAGCAGCGCTCCGGGACAGGGATTGAATGAGCAGTTCTTC
CDR3aa: CASSAPGQGLNEQFF
v_gene: TRBV11-2
j_gene: TRBJ2-1
d_gene: TRBD1
len: 15
abundance: once

CDR3nt: TGTGCCAGCAGCTGGACAGGGGACACCGGGGAGCTGTTTTTT
CDR3aa: CASSWTGDTGELFF
v_gene: TRBV11-3
j_gene: TRBJ2-2
d_gene: TRBD1
len: 14
abundance: few

CDR3nt: TGTGCCAGCAGTTTTAACGGGGGTCGGACGCAGTATTTT
CDR3aa: CASSFNGGRTQYF
v_gene: TRBV27
j_gene: TRBJ2-3
d_gene: -
len: 13
abundance: -

CDR3nt: TGCGCCAGCAGCCAGGAAAGCGGGGGGGCACTACAGACCCAGTACTTC
CDR3aa: CASSQESGGALQTQYF
v_gene: TRBV4-3
j_gene: TRBJ2-5
d_gene: TRBD2
len: 16
abundance: -

CDR3nt: TGTGCCTGGAGGACCTCCGGGGTAGGCGCTGAAGCTTTCTTT
CDR3aa: CAWRTSGVGAEAFF
v_gene: TRBV30
j_gene: TRBJ1-1
d_gene: -
len: 14
abundance: few

CDR3nt: TGTGCCAGCTCACCACGGGCTAGCGGACATAAAGAGACCCAGTACTTC
CDR3aa: CASSPRASGHKETQYF
v_gene: TRBV18
j_gene: TRBJ2-5
d_gene: TRBD2
len: 16
abundance: -

CDR3nt: TGTGCCAGCTCGCTCCGACAGGGGTCGAACACCGGGGAGCTGTTTTTT
CDR3aa: CASSLRQGSNTGELFF
v_gene: TRBV18
j_gene: TRBJ2-2
d_gene: TRBD1
len: 16
abundance: -

CDR3nt: TGTGCCAGCAGGGGACAGGGGCCCTCCTACGAGCAGTACTTC
CDR3aa: CASRGQGPSYEQYF
v_gene: TRBV27
j_gene: TRBJ2-7
d_gene: TRBD1
len: 14
abundance: -

CDR3nt: TGTGCCAGCAGCTTCGGAAACAGGGTCGCGAACGAGCAGTACTTC
CDR3aa: CASSFGNRVANEQYF
v_gene: TRBV11-2
j_gene: TRBJ2-7
d_gene: -
len: 15
abundance: -

CDR3nt: TGTGCCAGCAGTTACTCGCGGACAGGGACCTACGAGCAGTACTTC
CDR3aa: CASSYSRTGTYEQYF
v_gene: TRBV6-5
j_gene: TRBJ2-7
d_gene: TRBD1
len: 15
abundance: -

CDR3nt: TGCGCCAGCAGCCCGAGTACTAGGAGCTCCTACAATGAGCAGTTCTTC
CDR3aa: CASSPSTRSSYNEQFF
v_gene: TRBV5-1
j_gene: TRBJ2-1
d_gene: -
len: 16
abundance: -

CDR3nt: TGTGCCAGTAGTATTTATTCTGATGAAAAACTGTTTTTT
CDR3aa: CASSIYSDEKLFF
v_gene: TRBV19
j_gene: TRBJ1-4
d_gene: -
len: 13
abundance: -

CDR3nt: TGTGCCTGGAGTTTGGGGCCTGCAACTAATGAAAAACTGTTTTTT
CDR3aa: CAWSLGPATNEKLFF
v_gene: TRBV30
j_gene: TRBJ1-4
d_gene: -
len: 15
abundance: -

CDR3nt: TGTGCCAGCAGCTTGGCAGGCTCTGGAAACACCATATATTTT
CDR3aa: CASSLAGSGNTIYF
v_gene: TRBV5-6
j_gene: TRBJ1-3
d_gene: -
len: 14
abundance: once

CDR3nt: TGTGCCAGCAGCTTGGACGGGGGGGTCTATGGCTACACCTTC
CDR3aa: CASSLDGGVYGYTF
v_gene: TRBV5-4
j_gene: TRBJ1-2
d_gene: -
len: 14
abundance: -

CDR3nt: TGTGCCAGCAGCTTAGGTACTAGGGCGGGGGGTCCAGATACGCAGTATTTT
CDR3aa: CASSLGTRAGGPDTQYF
v_gene: TRBV7-6
j_gene: TRBJ2-3
d_gene: TRBD2
len: 17
abundance: -

CDR3nt: TGTGCCAGCAGTTACCTTCGGGTGAACACTGAAGCTTTCTTT
CDR3aa: CASSYLRVNTEAFF
v_gene: TRBV6-5
j_gene: TRBJ1-1
d_gene: -
len: 14
abundance: -

CDR3nt: TGTGCCAGCAGCTTGTTCCCCAGGGGAAACACTGAAGCTTTCTTT
CDR3aa: CASSLFPRGNTEAFF
v_gene: TRBV5-8
j_gene: TRBJ1-1
d_gene: -
len: 15
abundance: -

CDR3nt: TGTGCCAGCAGTAACGCCCCTGGACTAAGGTACGAGCAGTACTTC
CDR3aa: CASSNAPGLRYEQYF
v_gene: TRBV6-5
j_gene: TRBJ2-7
d_gene: -
len: 15
abundance: -

CDR3nt: TGCGCCAGCAGCCTTAGCGGGGTTCAAGAGACCCAGTACTTC
CDR3aa: CASSLSGVQETQYF
v_gene: TRBV5-1
j_gene: TRBJ2-5
d_gene: TRBD2
len: 14
abundance: -

CDR3nt: TGTGCCAGCACCATACAGGGGAGTACTGAAGCTTTCTTT
CDR3aa: CASTIQGSTEAFF
v_gene: TRBV6-1
j_gene: TRBJ1-1
d_gene: TRBD1
len: 13
abundance: -

CDR3nt: TGTGCCAGCAGCATTAGGGACAGGGAACCCCAGCATTTT
CDR3aa: CASSIRDREPQHF
v_gene: TRBV7-2
j_gene: TRBJ1-5
d_gene: TRBD1
len: 13
abundance: -

CDR3nt: TGTGCCAGCAGTGCATCTAGCGGGGGTAGCGATGAGCAGTTCTTC
CDR3aa: CASSASSGGSDEQFF
v_gene: TRBV6-1
j_gene: TRBJ2-1
d_gene: TRBD2
len: 15
abundance: once

CDR3nt: TGTGCCAGCAGCCTATTAGACACTGAAGCTTTCTTT
CDR3aa: CASSLLDTEAFF
v_gene: TRBV11-3
j_gene: TRBJ1-1
d_gene: -
len: 12
abundance: -